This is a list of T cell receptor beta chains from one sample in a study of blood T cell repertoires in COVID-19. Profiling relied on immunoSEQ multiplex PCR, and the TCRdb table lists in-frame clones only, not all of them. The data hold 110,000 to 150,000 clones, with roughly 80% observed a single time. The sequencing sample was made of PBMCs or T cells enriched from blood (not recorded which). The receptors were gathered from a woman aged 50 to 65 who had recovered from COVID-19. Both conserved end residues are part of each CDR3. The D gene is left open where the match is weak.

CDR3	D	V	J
CAWSTLDRGNSPLHF	TRBD1	TRBV30	TRBJ1-6
CAARDSYTGELFF	TRBD1	TRBV28	TRBJ2-2
CASSYSSQDLNQPQHF	.	TRBV6-5	TRBJ1-5
CASSHGQGRIGNQPQHF	TRBD1	TRBV27	TRBJ1-5
CASSFAAGRSYEQYF	.	TRBV28	TRBJ2-7
CASSEASEVRSPLHF	.	TRBV6-1	TRBJ1-6
CASSYSGGGPYGYTF	TRBD1	TRBV6-5	TRBJ1-2
CASSDQGARDTEAFF	TRBD1	TRBV5-1	TRBJ1-1
CASSQTGTGVGYTEAFF	TRBD1	TRBV5-5	TRBJ1-1
CASSVSSGNTIYF	.	TRBV27	TRBJ1-3